Listed here is a single T cell receptor beta chain. The data were obtained in a study of blood T cell repertoires in COVID-19. On the study more broadly: The origin of the acute and convalescent COVID-19 samples was the United States, Italy and Spain. T cells, B-cell-depleted T cells, or PBMCs supplied cDNA or gDNA.

Authors' data handling: Amplification of reference gene primers provided the estimated nucleated cell counts. The repertoire was sequenced with immunoSEQ multiplex PCR; TCRdb's copy has only in-frame clones and lacks some. The D gene and trimming were derived from the DNA, and the V and J assignments and clone size from that table. Of about 120,000 clones in the sample, roughly four fifths are singletons; the top ten hold around 7.5%. V was clipped by 7 bases and J by 3 bases, with 13 bases between them. In germline, CDR1 is MDHEN, CDR2 SYDVKM. The length of the CDR3 is 15 residues. Specimen: peripheral blood. This clonotype originated in a man in his sixties or seventies with active or convalescent COVID-19. V usage is TRBV28 and J usage is TRBJ1-6, with D perhaps matching TRBD1 (6 bases). CDR3 loop: CASTWGQGYNSPLHF. The CDR3 DNA reads TGTGCCAGCACCTGGGGGCAGGGCTATAATTCACCCCTCCACTTT.